The sequence of this T cell receptor beta chain was determined in a study of shared clonotypes between healthy human individuals (dated by TCRdb to 2018 to 2021). For the study in its entirety: A few men and two women, aged 18 to 49 years, made up the cohort. For each donor, three plates each were used for CD4 naive and CD4 memory, two plates were used for CD8 naive, and one plate was used for CD8 memory. Blood TCR repertoires of five healthy adults were deeply sequenced to estimate repertoire size and the extent of clonotype sharing between individuals. Libraries were prepared and TCR repertoires were sequenced by different laboratories using diverse techniques, in order to increase sequencing depth and limit assay-specific biases. Leukapheresis yielded between about 0.94 and 8.9 billion PBMCs per donor.

V and J are trimmed by 5 bases and 1 base, and the gene matches miss 3 bases of the junction. CDR1 is given as MDHEN and CDR2 as SYDVKM, both from the germline V gene. From cysteine to phenylalanine, the CDR3 is 14 amino acids long. The kept DNA is CDR3 alone, 42 bases in frame from the first base. Overall results and qualifications from the work: Compared with non-shared clonotypes, clonotypes shared by all four sorted-subset donors had higher generation probabilities. Sampling was restricted to blood, and TCR repertoires in tissue are likely to differ from TCR repertoires in blood. Pairwise subsampling led to the expectation that sequencing depth would affect the degree of clonotype sharing among donors. Across four donors, roughly 5% of naive CD4, approximately 3.6% of naive CD8, approximately 2.5% of memory CD4, and 0.3% to 0.45% of memory CD8 clonotypes were shared. The small number of donors limited the genetic and exposure-history diversity represented. Rarefaction of sorted-subset datasets indicated incomplete sequencing despite the large sequencing depth. Estimated clonotype richness was generally larger for naive than for memory subsets.

Using the deep immunoSEQ assay, TCR CDR3 regions were amplified from genomic DNA by multiplex PCR. Extracted genomic DNA from each cell subset was spread evenly across all wells of several immunoSEQ 96-well plates, with each plate serving as a replicate. For sorted subsets, each replicate PCR was loaded with 150 to 250 ng genomic DNA, equivalent to some 31,000 T cell genomes. Purified libraries were quantified with a Qubit 3.0 fluorometer, sized on a Bioanalyzer 2100, and re-quantified with the KAPA Library Quantification kit. Every immunoSEQ 96-well plate was sequenced on a dedicated single-read 150-cycle Illumina NextSeq 550 flow cell. Per the source publication's procedure: Because the immunoSEQ output held only junctional sequences and lacked quality scores, the filtering could not match the filtering applied to full-length reads. Sequences were annotated with PyIR, a Python wrapper for IgBLAST v1.9, using IMGT germline references to assign V/J genes and CDR3. Reads were removed for weak V/J assignments (E-value above 1e-6), missing CDR3, stop codons, out-of-frame junctions, or ambiguous translated residues. V3J clonotypes were defined by identical inferred V gene, J gene, and CDR3 amino acid sequence. Percentage overlap between repertoires was computed as shared unique clonotypes divided by the size of the smaller repertoire. RTK rarefaction, the Chao1 estimator, and Recon v2.1 estimates of unobserved clonotypes were used to assess repertoire richness. Generation probabilities for all TCRbeta clonotypes obtained by the gDNA method from several donors were computed using OLGA. TCRdb provides this immuneACCESS table in a form limited to in-frame rearrangements. Some clones are lacking; in checked studies, under half of them reflect an unresolved V gene, and why the rest are absent is not known. V, J and clone size are taken as reported in that table, and D and trimming were inferred from the DNA itself. In this sample the table shows about 2 million clones, roughly 94% of which occur a single time. The ten largest clonotypes hold more than 0.1% of the sample.

This clone was seen just once. Its antigen remains unidentified. Per-base qualities were not stored, and no clone one base away is much larger. Healthy HIV-negative adults with no recently reported acute infections or vaccinations were included as donors. Only Caucasian adults living in Nashville, Tennessee, USA were represented among the donors. CD4+ T cells were enriched by magnetic negative selection; naive cells were then positively selected on CD45RA, and the negative fraction formed the memory subset. Blood was obtained by leukapheresis, after which PBMCs were separated by Ficoll-Histopaque density gradient centrifugation and cryopreserved in liquid nitrogen vapor phase. Purity and quantity of every magnetically sorted T cell population were checked by analytical flow cytometry. Each sorted fraction had its genomic DNA isolated and then quantified by UV absorbance on a Nanodrop 2000c.

The TCR was taken from a man aged 18 to 35 in good health. Here the chain combines TRBV28 and TRBJ2-3, and 7 bases in between align with TRBD2. The specimen sequenced was naive CD4+ T cells sorted from blood. Read against the paper, the sample's cell subset or site label means: CD45RA+ positively selected. The CDR3 is CASSLADRTDTQYF. The DNA reads TGTGCCAGCAGTCTAGCGGACCGCACAGATACGCAGTATTTT.